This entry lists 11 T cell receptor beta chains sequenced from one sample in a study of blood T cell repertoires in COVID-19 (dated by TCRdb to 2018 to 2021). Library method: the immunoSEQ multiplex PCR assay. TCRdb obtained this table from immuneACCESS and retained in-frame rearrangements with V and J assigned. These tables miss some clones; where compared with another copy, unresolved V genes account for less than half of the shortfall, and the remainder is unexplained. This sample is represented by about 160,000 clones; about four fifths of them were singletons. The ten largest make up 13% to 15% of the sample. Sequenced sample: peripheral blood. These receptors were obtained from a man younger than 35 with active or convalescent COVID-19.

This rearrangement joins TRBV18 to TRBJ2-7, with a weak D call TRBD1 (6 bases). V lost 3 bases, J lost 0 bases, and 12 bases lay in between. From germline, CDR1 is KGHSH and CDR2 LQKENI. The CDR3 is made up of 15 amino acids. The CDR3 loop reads CASSPRTDHSYEQYF. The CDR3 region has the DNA TGTGCCAGCTCACCCCGGACAGATCACTCCTACGAGCAGTACTTC.

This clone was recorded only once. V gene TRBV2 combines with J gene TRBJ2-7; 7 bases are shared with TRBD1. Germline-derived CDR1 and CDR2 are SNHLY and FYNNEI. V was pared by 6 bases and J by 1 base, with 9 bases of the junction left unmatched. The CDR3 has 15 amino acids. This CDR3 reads CASRDRTGNSYEQYF. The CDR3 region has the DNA TGTGCCAGCAGGGACCGGACAGGAAATTCCTACGAGCAGTACTTC.

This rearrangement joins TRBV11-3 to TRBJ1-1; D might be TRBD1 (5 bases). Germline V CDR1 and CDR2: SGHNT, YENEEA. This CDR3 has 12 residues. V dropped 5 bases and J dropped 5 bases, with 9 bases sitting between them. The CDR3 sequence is CASSGRGTEAFF. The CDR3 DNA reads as TGTGCCAGCAGCGGTAGGGGAACTGAAGCTTTCTTT.

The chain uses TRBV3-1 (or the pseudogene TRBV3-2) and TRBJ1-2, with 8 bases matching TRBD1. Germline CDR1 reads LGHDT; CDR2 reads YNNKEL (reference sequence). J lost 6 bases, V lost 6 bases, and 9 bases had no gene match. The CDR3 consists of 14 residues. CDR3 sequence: CASSIGTGRHGYTF. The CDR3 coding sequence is TGTGCCAGCAGTATCGGGACAGGCCGGCATGGCTACACCTTC.

The CDR3 DNA reads TGTGCCAGCAGCTTAGATAGCGGGGCCCTTTCCTACAATGAGCAGTTCTTC. It translates to CASSLDSGALSYNEQFF. The chain employs TRBV11-3 and TRBJ2-1; TRBD2 matches at 8 bases. Trimming cost V 0 bases and J 1 base; bases outside gene matches: 5. The CDR3 is 17 residues long. Germline V lookup: CDR1 SGHNT, CDR2 YENEEA.

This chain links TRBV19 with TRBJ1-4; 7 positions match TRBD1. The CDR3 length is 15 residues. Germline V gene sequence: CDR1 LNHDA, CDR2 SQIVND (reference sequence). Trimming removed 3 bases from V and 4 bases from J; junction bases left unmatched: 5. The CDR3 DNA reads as TGTGCCAGTAGTATGTGGGACAGTTATAATGAAAAACTGTTTTTT. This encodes CASSMWDSYNEKLFF.

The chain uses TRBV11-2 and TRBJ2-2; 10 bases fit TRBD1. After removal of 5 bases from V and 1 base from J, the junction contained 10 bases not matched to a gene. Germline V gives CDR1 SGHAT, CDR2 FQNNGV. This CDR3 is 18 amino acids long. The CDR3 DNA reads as TGTGCCAGCAGCCGGAAGACAGGGGGCCCGGGGAACACCGGGGAGCTGTTTTTT. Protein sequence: CASSRKTGGPGNTGELFF.

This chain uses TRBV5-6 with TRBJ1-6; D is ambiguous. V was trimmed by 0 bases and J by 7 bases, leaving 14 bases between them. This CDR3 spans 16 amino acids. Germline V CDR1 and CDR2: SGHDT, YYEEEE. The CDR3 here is CASSLDGRFRNSPLHF. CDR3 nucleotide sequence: TGTGCCAGCAGCTTGGATGGGAGGTTTAGGAATTCACCCCTCCACTTT.

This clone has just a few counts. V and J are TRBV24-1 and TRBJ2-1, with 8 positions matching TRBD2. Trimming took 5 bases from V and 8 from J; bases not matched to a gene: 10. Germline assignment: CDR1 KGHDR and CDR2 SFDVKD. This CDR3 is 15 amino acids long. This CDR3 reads CATSVGGLEGHEQFF. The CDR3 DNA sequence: TGTGCCACCAGTGTGGGGGGACTAGAAGGCCATGAGCAGTTCTTC.

The CDR3 loop reads CASSFRTGGLDGYTF. CDR3 bases: TGTGCCAGCAGTTTCAGGACAGGGGGCCTCGATGGCTACACCTTC. J is TRBJ1-2 and V is TRBV6-2 or TRBV6-3, with 11 bases aligning to TRBD1. Germline CDR1 is MNHEY and CDR2 is SVGEGT. This CDR3 region has 15 residues. Trimming at V came to 4 bases and at J to 6 bases, leaving 7 bases not matched to a gene.

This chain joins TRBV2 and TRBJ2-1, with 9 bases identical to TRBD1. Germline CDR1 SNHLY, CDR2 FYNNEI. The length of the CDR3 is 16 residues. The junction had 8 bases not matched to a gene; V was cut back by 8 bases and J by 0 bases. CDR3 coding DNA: TGTGCCAGCCACAGGGGGCTGACGAGCTCCTACAATGAGCAGTTCTTC. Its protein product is CASHRGLTSSYNEQFF.